The 32 T cell receptor beta chains in this list originate from one sample, sequenced in a study of blood T cell repertoires in COVID-19. Method: immunoSEQ multiplex PCR; TCRdb's copy keeps in-frame clones and lacks some. This table has about 260,000 clones, approximately 90% appearing once. Sequenced sample: PBMCs or T cells enriched from blood (not recorded which). The receptor set was obtained from a man aged 50 or older who had been exposed to COVID-19.

The rearrangement links TRBV5-6 to TRBJ2-1; D may be TRBD2 (6 bases). CDR3 length: 15 amino acids. Germline CDR1 reads SGHDT; CDR2 reads YYEEEE. V was trimmed by 1 base and J by 2 bases, leaving 10 bases between them. The CDR3: CASSLFTGAYNEQFF. The CDR3 coding sequence is TGTGCCAGCAGCTTGTTCACGGGAGCCTACAATGAGCAGTTCTTC. Filled out from reference TRBV5-6 and TRBJ2-1, the complete variable domain reads DAGVTQSPTHLIKTRGQQVTLRCSPKSGHDTVSWYQQALGQGPQFIFQYYEEEERQRGNFPDRFSGHQFPNYSSELNVNALLLGDSALYLCASSLFTGAYNEQFFGPGTRLTVL.

The chain uses TRBV5-6 and TRBJ1-2; 8 nucleotides align to TRBD1. CDR3 size: 15 residues. With V trimmed by 2 bases and J by 0 bases, 3 bases remained unmatched. Looked up from germline, CDR1 is SGHDT and CDR2 is YYEEEE. The CDR3 coding sequence is TGTGCCAGCAGCTTCAGGACAGGGACTAACTATGGCTACACCTTC. This sequence encodes CASSFRTGTNYGYTF.

The J gene is TRBJ1-3, the V gene TRBV6-6; D gene unclear. V was pared by 2 bases and J by 4 bases, with 12 bases between. CDR3 length: 15 residues. From germline, CDR1 is MNHNY and CDR2 SVGAGI (reference sequence). In nucleotides, the CDR3 is TGTGCCAGCAGTTACGGAGCGGGGAAAGGAAACACCATATATTTT. Translation: CASSYGAGKGNTIYF.

The genes are TRBV15 and TRBJ2-4, with D perhaps matching TRBD1 (5 bases). Trimming removed 3 bases at V and 0 bases at J, with 21 bases between. The CDR3 sequence is 19 residues long. The germline V gene has CDR1 LNHNV and CDR2 YYDKDF (reference sequence). The CDR3, as DNA: TGTGCCACCAGCAGCGCCGTTGGGGCCTTCAAACTAGCCAAAAACATTCAGTACTTC. Translation gives CATSSAVGAFKLAKNIQYF.

V gene TRBV5-1 combines with J gene TRBJ1-1; no definite D call. The CDR3 is 14 residues long. CDR1 is SGHRS and CDR2 is YFSETQ in the germline V gene. With 5 bases removed from V and 1 base from J, the gap between germline ends came to 12 bases. CDR3 sequence: CASRQNTENTEAFF. DNA of the CDR3: TGCGCCAGCAGACAGAATACAGAGAACACTGAAGCTTTCTTT.

The gene calls are TRBV3-1 (or the pseudogene TRBV3-2) and TRBJ2-7; TRBD1 agrees at 10 bases. CDR1 is LGHDT, CDR2 YNNKEL, per germline (reference sequence). The CDR3 has 15 residues. The V segment lost 5 bases and the J segment 7 bases; nucleotides outside the gene matches: 11. Here the CDR3 reads CASSFPGQGKEEQYF. The CDR3 coding sequence is TGTGCCAGCAGCTTTCCGGGACAGGGGAAGGAAGAGCAGTACTTC.

The gene calls are TRBV19 and TRBJ2-1, with 10 bases that match TRBD2. CDR3 size: 14 residues. The trim removed 6 bases at V and 8 bases at J, leaving 7 bases unmatched. Looked up from germline, CDR1 is LNHDA and CDR2 is SQIVND (reference sequence). CDR3 in amino acids: CASRLAGRRDEQFF. The CDR3, as DNA: TGTGCCAGTAGACTAGCGGGACGGCGGGATGAGCAGTTCTTC. Looking up the rest from reference TRBV19 and TRBJ2-1 gives the full variable domain: DGGITQSPKYLFRKEGQNVTLSCEQNLNHDAMYWYRQDPGQGLRLIYYSQIVNDFQKGDIAEGYSVSREKKESFPLTVTSAQKNPTAFYLCASRLAGRRDEQFFGPGTRLTVL.

The chain joins TRBV3-1 (or the pseudogene TRBV3-2) to TRBJ1-1; no clear D. Per the germline V gene, CDR1 is LGHDT and CDR2 is YNNKEL (reference sequence). The ends were cut back, 4 bases at V and 7 bases at J, with 10 bases in the middle. The CDR3 runs 12 residues. The CDR3 DNA sequence: TGTGCCAGCAGCCGAGATCGTATTGAAGCTTTCTTT. Translated, it gives CASSRDRIEAFF.

The CDR3 DNA reads TGTGCCAGCAGTTGGACATTTAGCAATCAGCCCCAGCATTTT. Translation: CASSWTFSNQPQHF. The chain joins TRBV6-2 or TRBV6-3 to TRBJ1-5, with TRBD1 as a possible D gene (5 bases). Looked up from germline, CDR1 is MNHEY and CDR2 is SVGEGT. This CDR3 is 14 amino acids long. Trimming removed 4 bases from V and 0 bases from J, with 7 bases in between.

The count of this clone is one. This sequence joins TRBV11-2 and TRBJ2-3; 9 nucleotides align to TRBD1. Germline V gene lookup returns CDR1 SGHAT and CDR2 FQNNGV. The CDR3 sequence is 15 residues long. Losses at the gene ends were 5 bases for V and 3 bases for J; bases not matched to a gene: 6. CDR3 sequence reads: CASSQRDRGTDTQYF. The CDR3 nucleotides read TGTGCCAGCAGCCAACGAGACAGGGGGACAGATACGCAGTATTTT.

The J gene is TRBJ2-3, the V gene TRBV25-1; D perhaps matches TRBD2 (6 bases). CDR1 is MGHDK and CDR2 is SYGVNS in the germline V gene. The CDR3 is made up of 14 amino acids. Trimming left V 6 bases short and J 1 base short, with 11 bases between. Here the CDR3 reads CASRYSGGTDTQYF. The DNA for the CDR3 is TGTGCCAGCAGGTATAGCGGAGGCACAGATACGCAGTATTTT.

This chain uses TRBV2 with TRBJ2-2; no firm D call. V shed 3 bases and J shed 6 bases, with 8 bases lying between them. The germline CDR1 and CDR2 sequences are SNHLY and FYNNEI. The CDR3 spans 13 residues. For the CDR3, the DNA is TGTGCCAGCAGTGATATGGCCGCCGGGGAGCTGTTTTTT. Amino acids: CASSDMAAGELFF.

This chain uses TRBV28 with TRBJ1-2; tentative D call: TRBD1 (6 bases). CDR3 length: 15 amino acids. V was cut by 3 bases and J by 8 bases, with 19 bases left in between. CDR1 is MDHEN and CDR2 is SYDVKM in the germline V gene. The CDR3 loop is CASSFQSGGRRGYTF. CDR3 coding DNA: TGTGCCAGCAGTTTCCAGTCGGGGGGGCGAAGAGGCTACACCTTC.

The chain couples TRBV2 to TRBJ1-5; no definite D call. Trimming pared 5 bases from V and 1 base from J, leaving 12 bases between. The CDR3 extends over 15 amino acids. Germline values: CDR1 SNHLY, CDR2 FYNNEI. The CDR3 sequence: CASSLMGGSNQPQHF. The CDR3 nucleotides are TGTGCCAGCAGTCTCATGGGAGGGAGCAATCAGCCCCAGCATTTT.

This chain joins TRBV3-1 (or the pseudogene TRBV3-2) and TRBJ1-2, with D unresolved. Germline V gene sequence: CDR1 LGHDT, CDR2 YNNKEL (reference sequence). The CDR3 extends over 15 amino acids. V lost 4 bases to trimming and J lost 0 bases, with 12 bases between them. CDR3 sequence (DNA): TGTGCCAGCAGCCGACAAGGAACCTCTAACTATGGCTACACCTTC. This codes for CASSRQGTSNYGYTF.

The chain employs TRBV2 and TRBJ1-6, with D maybe TRBD1 (6 bases). This CDR3 contains 15 residues. V dropped 6 bases and J dropped 10 bases, with 19 bases sitting between them. CDR1 SNHLY and CDR2 FYNNEI come from the germline V gene. CDR3 residues: CASRGTDSSGSPLHF. The CDR3 DNA follows: TGTGCCAGCAGAGGGACGGACAGTTCGGGGTCACCCCTCCACTTT.

This rearrangement joins TRBV6-1 to TRBJ2-2; TRBD1 agrees at 7 bases. Trimming cost V 3 bases and J 7 bases; bases outside gene matches: 5. This CDR3 contains 14 residues. Per the germline V gene, CDR1 is MNHNS and CDR2 is SASEGT. CDR3 in amino acids: CASSDTGAGGELFF. In nucleotides, the CDR3 is TGTGCCAGCAGTGATACAGGGGCGGGCGGGGAGCTGTTTTTT.

The chain uses TRBV30 and TRBJ2-1; 8 positions agree with TRBD2. V lost 0 bases and J lost 2; bases outside the gene matches: 3. Germline V gene data show CDR1 as GTSNPN and CDR2 as SVGIG (reference sequence). The CDR3 length is 15 residues. In nucleotides, the CDR3 is TGTGCCTGGAGTGTAGCGGGAGAGGCCTACAATGAGCAGTTCTTC. It specifies CAWSVAGEAYNEQFF.

The V and J genes are TRBV24-1 and TRBJ2-1, with 7 bases fitting TRBD1. Germline assignment: CDR1 KGHDR and CDR2 SFDVKD. The junction had 9 bases not matched to a gene; V was cut back by 1 base and J by 7 bases. The CDR3 spans 16 residues. In nucleotides, the CDR3 is TGTGCCACCAGTGATTTCCCACAGGGGAGTAGGAATGAGCAGTTCTTC. Translating gives CATSDFPQGSRNEQFF.

This rearrangement joins TRBV15 to TRBJ1-1; TRBD1 matches at 7 bases. The germline V gene encodes CDR1 LNHNV and CDR2 YYDKDF (reference sequence). After removal of 1 base from V and 7 bases from J, the junction contained 0 bases not matched to a gene. The CDR3 spans 12 residues. CDR3 nucleotides: TGTGCCACCAGCAGAGGGACAGGTGAAGCTTTCTTT. Translated, it gives CATSRGTGEAFF.

The chain uses TRBV4-2 and TRBJ2-7; D gene unclear. This CDR3 has 16 residues. CDR1 and CDR2 from the germline V gene are LGHNA and YNFKEQ. V was trimmed by 0 bases and J by 0 bases, leaving 12 bases between them. CDR3 bases: TGTGCCAGCAGCCAAGACTACAGAATAAGCTCCTACGAGCAGTACGTC. Amino acid sequence: CASSQDYRISSYEQYV.

The CDR3 is CASSQDQGPRNGYTF. The CDR3 coding sequence is TGTGCCAGCAGCCAAGATCAGGGGCCAAGAAACGGCTACACCTTC. V gene TRBV4-2 combines with J gene TRBJ1-2; tentative D call: TRBD1 (6 bases). Germline CDR1 is LGHNA and CDR2 is YNFKEQ. This CDR3 has 15 amino acids. V shed 0 bases and J shed 8 bases, with 16 bases lying between them.

DNA of the CDR3: TGTGCCAGCAGTGTAGCGGGAGGTGGGGATACGCAGTATTTT. Residues: CASSVAGGGDTQYF. V usage is TRBV27 and J usage is TRBJ2-3; 10 bases line up with TRBD2. V shed 5 bases, J shed 6 bases, and the junction held 5 bases outside the gene matches. CDR3 length equals 14 residues. The V gene's germline CDR1 is MNHEY and CDR2 SMNVEV (reference sequence).

The genes are TRBV7-8 and TRBJ2-1, with a weak D call TRBD1 (6 bases). The germline gives CDR1 SGHVS, CDR2 FQNEAQ. The ends were cut back, 6 bases at V and 0 bases at J, with 21 bases in the middle. The CDR3 contains 18 residues. The CDR3, as DNA: TGTGCCAGCAGTTCCGGGACACTTGCTTTCAGCTCCTACAATGAGCAGTTCTTC. Amino acids: CASSSGTLAFSSYNEQFF.

The rearrangement links TRBV5-1 to TRBJ2-7, with TRBD2 identical over 10 bases. Germline V gene lookup returns CDR1 SGHRS and CDR2 YFSETQ. The length of the CDR3 is 15 residues. Losses at the gene ends were 2 bases for V and 0 bases for J; bases not matched to a gene: 2. The CDR3 nucleotides read TGCGCCAGCAGCTTCTTAGCGGGGGGCTCCTACGAGCAGTACGTC. Protein product: CASSFLAGGSYEQYV.

This rearrangement joins TRBV6-1 to TRBJ1-1; D remains unclear. The CDR3 totals 14 residues. CDR1 is MNHNS and CDR2 is SASEGT in the germline V gene. V lost 1 base to trimming and J lost 6 bases, with 12 bases between them. CDR3 nucleotide sequence: TGTGCCAGCAGTGAAGTGGTGTACAAGTCTGAAGCTTTCTTT. Translation gives CASSEVVYKSEAFF.

The DNA of the CDR3 is TGTGCCACCAGCAGCCGATCAGGGTCCTATAATTCACCCCTCCACTTT. As protein: CATSSRSGSYNSPLHF. V and J are TRBV15 and TRBJ1-6; tentatively, D is TRBD1 (5 bases). V gave up 3 bases and J gave up 1 base, with 10 bases separating them. Germline V gene data show CDR1 as LNHNV and CDR2 as YYDKDF (reference sequence). CDR3 length: 16 residues.

The chain couples TRBV4-1 to TRBJ1-2, with TRBD1 matching 9 bases. In germline, CDR1 is MGHRA, CDR2 YSYEKL. This CDR3 contains 17 residues. Germline trimming cut 1 base from V and 8 bases from J; bases unmatched to any gene: 14. In DNA form, the CDR3 reads TGCGCCAGCAGCCAAGCCGGCTTGGTGGGACAGGGCGGCGGCTACACCTTC. This gives the protein CASSQAGLVGQGGGYTF.

This clone was seen once. The CDR3 region is CASSLVGEDSNEQFF. The CDR3 DNA follows: TGTGCCAGCAGCTTAGTAGGCGAGGACTCCAATGAGCAGTTCTTC. The chain recombines TRBV7-9 with TRBJ2-1; a weak D match, TRBD2 (5 bases). CDR1 and CDR2 from the germline V gene are SEHNR and FQNEAQ (reference sequence). The CDR3 length is 15 residues. Trimming shortened V by 1 base and J by 6 bases, and 13 bases separated the two germline ends.

This sequence joins TRBV3-1 (or the pseudogene TRBV3-2) and TRBJ1-1; weak D call: TRBD1 (6 bases). The CDR3 has 14 residues. Trimming took 1 base from V and 5 from J, leaving 11 bases between them. The V gene's germline CDR1 is LGHDT and CDR2 YNNKEL (reference sequence). The CDR3 sequence: CASSQGYRVTEAFF. The CDR3 coding sequence is TGTGCCAGCAGCCAAGGGTACAGGGTAACTGAAGCTTTCTTT.

The rearrangement joins TRBV9 to TRBJ1-6, with D uncertain. This CDR3 spans 15 amino acids. V was pared by 0 bases and J by 5 bases, with 9 bases between. Germline-derived CDR1 and CDR2 are SGDLS and YYNGEE. The CDR3 DNA sequence: TGTGCCAGCAGCGTAGGGGCAGTAAATAATTCACCCCTCCACTTT. Protein sequence: CASSVGAVNNSPLHF.

The J gene is TRBJ2-1, the V gene TRBV14; TRBD1 matches 8 bases. The V gene's germline CDR1 is SGHDN and CDR2 FVKESK. This CDR3 is built from 14 residues. Trimming cost V 4 bases and J 4 bases; bases outside gene matches: 3. This CDR3 is CASSLGQVYNEQFF. The CDR3 DNA reads TGTGCCAGCAGCCTGGGACAGGTATACAATGAGCAGTTCTTC.